The source of this TCR beta chain is a study of blood T cell repertoires in COVID-19. At the level of the study: PBMCs, B-cell-depleted T cells, or T cells provided the cDNA or gDNA that made up the material.

V lost 7 bases and J lost 2; bases outside the gene matches: 6. The CDR3 has 14 amino acids. Per germline, CDR1 MDHEN and CDR2 SYDVKM. In the original processing: Reference gene primer amplification gave estimated nucleated cell counts. This table comes from immunoSEQ multiplex PCR, and its TCRdb copy is limited to in-frame clones, with some not included. The DNA was the basis for D and trimming; V, J and clone size are from that table. Seen here are 120,000 to 150,000 clones, more than 70% observed once, and the top ten hold 2.3%. This chain connects TRBV28 to TRBJ2-7; 9 positions agree with TRBD1. This clonotype originated in a human donor in a cohort sampled during active COVID-19. Material: peripheral blood. DNA for the CDR3: TGTGCCAGCACACCTGGACAGGGGACCTACGAGCAGTACTTC. Encoded protein: CASTPGQGTYEQYF. Variable domain in full (rest from reference TRBV28 and TRBJ2-7): DVKVTQSSRYLVKRTGEKVFLECVQDMDHENMFWYRQDPGLGLRLIYFSYDVKMKEKGDIPEGYSVSREKKERFSLILESASTNQTSMYLCASTPGQGTYEQYFGPGTRLTVT.